This T cell receptor (beta chain) was sequenced for a study of glioma-infiltrating T cells after dendritic cell vaccination. Documented time point: after dendritic cell vaccination, including at tumor progression/relapse. PBMC sampling occurred before vaccination, two weeks after the third dose, and at progression. The CDR3 is 12 residues long. From germline, CDR1 is SQVTM and CDR2 ANQGSEA. Trimming removed 7 bases from V and 5 bases from J; junction bases left unmatched: 5. TCRdb keeps only in-frame clones here, not all; method: immunoSEQ multiplex PCR. This table has around 78,000 clones, approximately 81% appearing once.

The V and J genes are TRBV29-1 and TRBJ2-1; 7 positions agree with TRBD1. The clonotype comes from a human donor with glioblastoma. This specimen consisted of blood, obtained after dendritic cell vaccination. This chain's CDR3 is CSDLQGNNEQFF. CDR3 nucleotide sequence: TGCAGCGATTTACAGGGGAACAATGAGCAGTTCTTC.